This TCR beta chain came from a study of T-cell reconstitution after alpha-beta-depleted transplantation in children (dated by TCRdb to 2015 to 2016). Study-level background: Using TCR repertoire profiling, the study followed T-cell immune reconstitution in a quantitative way in children after TCRalphabeta/CD19-depleted allogeneic hematopoietic cell transplantation.

Libraries were constructed by PCR. TCRdb records Illumina HiSeq 2500 as the sequencer. TCR library preparation used molecular barcoding, with unique molecular identifiers applied to normalize quantification of the TCRbeta repertoire. Starting from the raw public reads, TCRdb applied fastp trimming at Q25, assembled clones with MiXCR and retained in-frame beta chains. Each entry merges the rows of one CDR3 protein and shows their most common DNA and genes. This sample is represented by more than 150,000 distinct CDR3 sequences; about 15% of them were singletons. The top ten clonotypes cover roughly 13% of the sample. Deletion took 4 bases off V and 1 base off J, with a span of 14 bases between the germline ends. For CDR1 and CDR2, the germline V gene lists SGHRS and YFSETQ. The CDR3 contains 15 residues, cysteine and phenylalanine counted. The DNA shown is the 45-base CDR3, in frame from base 1. This clonotype has a count of ten or more. Its antigen is still unknown. No qualities accompany the bases; no much larger clone lies one base away.

The specimen comprised PBMCs from the stem cell graft donor, sampled from the stem cell graft. The receptor was derived from a human donor who donated a stem cell graft to a child with acute lymphoblastic leukemia. The chain couples TRBV5-1 to TRBJ1-1; the D segment could be TRBD1, given 6 matching bases. The CDR3 region has the sequence CASSQDRPRNTEAFF. The sequenced DNA is TGCGCCAGCAGCCAAGACAGGCCGAGGAACACTGAAGCTTTCTTT.